These T cell receptor beta chains were read from a single sample in a study of T cell repertoires in cytomegalovirus infection. MiXCR, applied by TCRdb to the reads, yields one record per CDR3 protein. The data show some 480,000 distinct CDR3 sequences, around 35% seen once. For these TCRs, the target antigens are not known. The sequenced sample was cultured PBMCs, obtained from culture after CMV antigen stimulation. The receptors originated from a human donor in good health (CMV status not recorded). Some clones in this sample may be carry-over from other donors' samples. CDR3s include the opening cysteine and the closing phenylalanine or tryptophan. D genes are given only for firm matches. The listing skips clone size in some rows; elsewhere it reads once, few, many or a size class.

V: TRBV7-2
J: TRBJ2-7
size: few
D: TRBD1
CDR3: CASSPDRESYYYEQYF
DNA: TGTGCCAGCAGCCCAGACAGGGAATCGTACTACTACGAGCAGTACTTC

V: TRBV7-9
J: TRBJ1-2
size: NA
D: NA
CDR3: CASSLADRYYGYTF
DNA: TGTGCCAGCAGCTTAGCCGACAGGTACTATGGCTACACCTTC

V: TRBV24-1
J: TRBJ2-5
size: NA
D: NA
CDR3: CATSDPGRHQETQYF
DNA: TGTGCCACCAGTGACCCCGGACGTCACCAAGAGACCCAGTACTTC

V: TRBV12-3/TRBV12-4
J: TRBJ2-5
size: few
D: NA
CDR3: CASSSPGPATQYF
DNA: TGTGCCAGCAGTTCCCCGGGGCCCGCAACCCAGTACTTC

V: TRBV7-2
J: TRBJ2-3
size: NA
D: NA
CDR3: CASSHPDTQYF
DNA: TGTGCCAGCAGCCACCCGGATACGCAGTATTTT

V: TRBV20-1
J: TRBJ2-2
size: few
D: TRBD2
CDR3: CSARDALAGEGELFF
DNA: TGCAGTGCTAGAGATGCTCTAGCGGGAGAGGGGGAGCTGTTTTTT

V: TRBV2
J: TRBJ2-1
size: few
D: NA
CDR3: CASKEGGANNEQFF
DNA: TGTGCCAGCAAGGAAGGCGGGGCAAACAATGAGCAGTTCTTC

V: TRBV7-9
J: TRBJ2-2
size: few
D: NA
CDR3: CASSFSLAGENTGELFF
DNA: TGTGCCAGCAGCTTTAGCCTAGCTGGGGAGAACACCGGGGAGCTGTTTTTT

V: TRBV7-2
J: TRBJ2-5
size: NA
D: NA
CDR3: CASSLVRGGQETQYF
DNA: TGTGCCAGCAGCTTAGTCCGGGGAGGACAAGAGACCCAGTACTTC

V: TRBV4-2
J: TRBJ2-1
size: few
D: NA
CDR3: CASSQGSGLTSSYNEQFF
DNA: TGTGCCAGCAGCCAAGGTAGCGGATTGACCTCCTCCTACAATGAGCAGTTCTTC

V: TRBV28
J: TRBJ2-1
size: NA
D: NA
CDR3: CASSLRAGYNEQFF
DNA: TGTGCCAGCAGTCTCCGGGCGGGATACAATGAGCAGTTCTTC

V: TRBV19
J: TRBJ2-3
size: few
D: NA
CDR3: CASSMRRSGSTDTQYF
DNA: TGTGCCAGTAGTATGAGGAGAAGCGGCAGCACAGATACGCAGTATTTT

V: TRBV27
J: TRBJ1-2
size: NA
D: TRBD1
CDR3: CASSPRDRLVGGYTF
DNA: TGTGCCAGCAGTCCCAGGGACAGGCTAGTTGGTGGCTACACCTTC

V: TRBV11-2
J: TRBJ2-7
size: few
D: NA
CDR3: CASSYGGDEQYF
DNA: TGTGCCAGCAGCTACGGGGGCGACGAGCAGTACTTC

V: TRBV5-5
J: TRBJ2-7
size: few
D: TRBD2
CDR3: CASSRRLAGSDEQYF
DNA: TGTGCCAGCAGCCGCCGTCTAGCGGGAAGCGACGAGCAGTACTTC

V: TRBV24-1
J: TRBJ2-2
size: NA
D: TRBD2
CDR3: CATSDFGLAGVAGELFF
DNA: TGTGCCACCAGTGATTTCGGGCTAGCGGGAGTGGCCGGGGAGCTGTTTTTT

V: TRBV7-3
J: TRBJ1-1
size: NA
D: NA
CDR3: CASSRWGTGNTEAFF
DNA: TGTGCCAGCAGCCGTTGGGGAACAGGGAACACTGAAGCTTTCTTT

V: TRBV5-4
J: TRBJ1-6
size: NA
D: NA
CDR3: CASSSSLGGHYNSPLHF
DNA: TGTGCCAGCAGCTCCTCCTTAGGGGGACATTATAATTCACCCCTCCACTTT

V: TRBV7-8
J: TRBJ2-4
size: few
D: TRBD2
CDR3: CASSLELAGGAKNIQYF
DNA: TGTGCCAGCAGCTTAGAACTAGCGGGAGGAGCCAAAAACATTCAGTACTTC

V: TRBV12-3/TRBV12-4
J: TRBJ2-4
size: few
D: NA
CDR3: CASSFDRSSKNIQYF
DNA: TGTGCCAGCAGTTTCGATCGGTCCAGCAAAAACATTCAGTACTTC

V: TRBV28
J: TRBJ2-4
size: few
D: NA
CDR3: CASSLPVQGAKNIQYF
DNA: TGTGCCAGCAGTTTGCCTGTTCAGGGAGCCAAAAACATTCAGTACTTC

V: TRBV7-9
J: TRBJ1-1
size: few
D: NA
CDR3: CAVQLNTEAFF
DNA: TGTGCCGTACAGTTAAACACTGAAGCTTTCTTT

V: TRBV29-1
J: TRBJ1-5
size: few
D: TRBD1
CDR3: CSVVDRGGNQPQHF
DNA: TGCAGCGTCGTGGACAGGGGTGGCAATCAGCCCCAGCATTTT

V: TRBV28
J: TRBJ2-2
size: NA
D: TRBD1
CDR3: CASRVAGTGQVGELFF
DNA: TGTGCCAGCAGGGTAGCCGGGACAGGTCAGGTCGGGGAGCTGTTTTTT

V: TRBV7-2
J: TRBJ2-7
size: many
D: TRBD2
CDR3: CASSVPGLDSGEYF
DNA: TGTGCCAGCAGCGTGCCGGGACTAGATTCGGGGGAGTACTTC

V: TRBV7-8
J: TRBJ1-1
size: many
D: NA
CDR3: CASSLAARPTGTEAFF
DNA: TGTGCCAGCAGCTTAGCGGCCAGACCAACAGGGACTGAAGCTTTCTTT

V: TRBV6-2/TRBV6-3
J: TRBJ2-7
size: few
D: NA
CDR3: CASSYSIGAGEQYF
DNA: TGTGCCAGCAGTTACTCGATCGGGGCAGGCGAGCAGTACTTC

V: TRBV11-2
J: TRBJ2-5
size: NA
D: NA
CDR3: CASSLEDIGTGTQYF
DNA: TGTGCCAGCAGCTTAGAGGATATAGGGACGGGGACCCAGTACTTC